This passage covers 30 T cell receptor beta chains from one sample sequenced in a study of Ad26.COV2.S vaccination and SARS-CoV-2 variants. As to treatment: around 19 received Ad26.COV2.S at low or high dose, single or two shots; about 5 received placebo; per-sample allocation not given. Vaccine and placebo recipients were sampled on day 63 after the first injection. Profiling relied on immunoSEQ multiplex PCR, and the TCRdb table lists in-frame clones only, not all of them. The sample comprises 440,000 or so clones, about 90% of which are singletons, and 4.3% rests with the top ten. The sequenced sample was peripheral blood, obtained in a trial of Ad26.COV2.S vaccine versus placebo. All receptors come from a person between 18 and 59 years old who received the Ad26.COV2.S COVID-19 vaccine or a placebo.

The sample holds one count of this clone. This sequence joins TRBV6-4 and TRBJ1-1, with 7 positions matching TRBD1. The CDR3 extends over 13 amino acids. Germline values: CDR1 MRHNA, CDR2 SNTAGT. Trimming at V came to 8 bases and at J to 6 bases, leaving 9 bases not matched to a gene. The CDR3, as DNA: TGTGCCAGCGCTAGGGACAGATCCGCTGAAGCTTTCTTT. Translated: CASARDRSAEAFF.

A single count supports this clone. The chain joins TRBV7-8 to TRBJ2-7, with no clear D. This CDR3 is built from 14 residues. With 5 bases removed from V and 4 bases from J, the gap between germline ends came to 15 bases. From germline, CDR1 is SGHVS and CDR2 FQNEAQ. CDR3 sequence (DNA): TGTGCCAGCAGCCCCAGGCGAACGCAGTACGAGCAGTACTTC. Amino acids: CASSPRRTQYEQYF.

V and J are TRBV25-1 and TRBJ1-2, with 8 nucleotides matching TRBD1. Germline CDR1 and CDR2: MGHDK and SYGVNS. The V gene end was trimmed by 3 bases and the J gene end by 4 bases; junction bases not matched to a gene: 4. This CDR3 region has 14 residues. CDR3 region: CASSDGTGPYGYTF. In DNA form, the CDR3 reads TGTGCCAGCAGTGATGGGACAGGCCCCTATGGCTACACCTTC.

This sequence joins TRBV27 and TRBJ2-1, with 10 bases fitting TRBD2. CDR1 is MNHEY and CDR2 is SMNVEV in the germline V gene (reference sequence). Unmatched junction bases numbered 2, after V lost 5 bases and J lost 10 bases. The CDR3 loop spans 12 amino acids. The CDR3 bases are TGTGCCAGCAGTACACTAGCGGGGGAGCAGTTCTTC. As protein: CASSTLAGEQFF.

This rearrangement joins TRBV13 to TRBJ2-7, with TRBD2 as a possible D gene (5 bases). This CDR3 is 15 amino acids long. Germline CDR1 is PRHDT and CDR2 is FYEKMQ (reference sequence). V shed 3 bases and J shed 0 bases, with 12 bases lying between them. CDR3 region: CASSLSNGLSYEQYF. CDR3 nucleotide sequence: TGTGCCAGCAGCTTGTCAAATGGACTCTCCTACGAGCAGTACTTC.

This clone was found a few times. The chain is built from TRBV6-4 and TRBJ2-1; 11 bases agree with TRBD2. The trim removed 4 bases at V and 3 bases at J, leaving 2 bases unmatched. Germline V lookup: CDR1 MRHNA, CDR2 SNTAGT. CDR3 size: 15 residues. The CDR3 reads CASSGGTSGYNEQFF. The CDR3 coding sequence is TGTGCCAGCAGTGGCGGGACTAGCGGCTACAATGAGCAGTTCTTC.

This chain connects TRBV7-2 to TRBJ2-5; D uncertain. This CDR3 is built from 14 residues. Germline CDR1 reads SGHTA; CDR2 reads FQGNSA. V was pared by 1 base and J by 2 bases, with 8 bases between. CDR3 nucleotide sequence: TGTGCCAGCAGCTTAGGTACGCAGCAAGAGACCCAGTACTTC. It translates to CASSLGTQQETQYF.

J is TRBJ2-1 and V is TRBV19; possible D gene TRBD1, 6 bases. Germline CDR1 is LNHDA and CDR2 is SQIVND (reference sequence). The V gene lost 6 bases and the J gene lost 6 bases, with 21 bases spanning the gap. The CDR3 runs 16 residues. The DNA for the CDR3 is TGTGCCAGTAGGGGGGCACGGAGCGCCAGCGGCAATGAGCAGTTCTTC. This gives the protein CASRGARSASGNEQFF.

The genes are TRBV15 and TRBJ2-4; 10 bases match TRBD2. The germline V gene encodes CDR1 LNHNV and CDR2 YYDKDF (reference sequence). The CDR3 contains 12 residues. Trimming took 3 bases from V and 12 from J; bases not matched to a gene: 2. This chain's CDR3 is CATSRTSGRQYF. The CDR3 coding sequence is TGTGCCACCAGCAGGACTAGCGGGCGTCAGTACTTC. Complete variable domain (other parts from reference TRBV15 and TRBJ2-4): DAMVIQNPRYQVTQFGKPVTLSCSQTLNHNVMYWYQQKSSQAPKLLFHYYDKDFNNEADTPDNFQSRRPNTSFCFLDIRSPGLGDTAMYLCATSRTSGRQYFGAGTRLSVL.

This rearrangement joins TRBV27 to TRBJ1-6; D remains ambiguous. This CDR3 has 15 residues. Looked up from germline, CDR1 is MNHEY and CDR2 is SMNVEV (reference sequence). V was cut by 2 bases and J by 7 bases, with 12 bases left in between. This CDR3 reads CASSLPGVGNSPLHF. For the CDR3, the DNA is TGTGCCAGCAGTTTACCCGGGGTTGGAAATTCACCCCTCCACTTT.

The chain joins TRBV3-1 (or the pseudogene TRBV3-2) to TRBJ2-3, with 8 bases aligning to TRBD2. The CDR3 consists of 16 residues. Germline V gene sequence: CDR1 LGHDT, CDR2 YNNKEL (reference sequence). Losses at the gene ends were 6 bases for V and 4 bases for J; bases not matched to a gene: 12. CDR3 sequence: CASSLTSGSGADTQYF. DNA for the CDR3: TGTGCCAGCAGTTTAACGAGCGGGAGTGGGGCAGATACGCAGTATTTT.

CDR3 bases: TGTGCCACCAGTGATTTGCCACCGGGACTAGGGGGAAATGAGCAGTTCTTC. It encodes CATSDLPPGLGGNEQFF. The chain has TRBV24-1 and TRBJ2-1, with 8 nucleotides matching TRBD2. V lost 0 bases, J lost 7 bases, and 10 bases stayed unmatched. CDR3 length: 17 amino acids. The V gene's germline CDR1 is KGHDR and CDR2 SFDVKD.

Here the CDR3 reads CASSKAFNYNSPLHF. The CDR3 region has the DNA TGTGCCAGCAGCAAGGCATTCAACTATAATTCACCCCTCCACTTT. The chain uses TRBV5-5 and TRBJ1-6; no firm D call. Per the germline V gene, CDR1 is SGHKS and CDR2 is YYEKEE (reference sequence). Trimming took off 4 bases at V and 3 bases at J, with 11 bases between the two ends. The CDR3 loop spans 15 amino acids.

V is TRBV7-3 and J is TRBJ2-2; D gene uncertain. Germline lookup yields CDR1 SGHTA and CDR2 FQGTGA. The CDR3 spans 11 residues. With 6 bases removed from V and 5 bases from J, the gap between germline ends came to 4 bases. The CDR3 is CASSPTGELFF. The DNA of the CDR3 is TGTGCCAGCAGTCCTACCGGGGAGCTGTTTTTT.

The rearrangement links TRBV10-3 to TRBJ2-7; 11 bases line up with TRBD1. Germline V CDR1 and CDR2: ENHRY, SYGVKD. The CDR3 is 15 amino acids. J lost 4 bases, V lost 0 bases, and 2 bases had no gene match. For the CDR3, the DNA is TGTGCCATCAGTGAGTCTGGACAGGGGGCTTACGAGCAGTACTTC. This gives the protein CAISESGQGAYEQYF.

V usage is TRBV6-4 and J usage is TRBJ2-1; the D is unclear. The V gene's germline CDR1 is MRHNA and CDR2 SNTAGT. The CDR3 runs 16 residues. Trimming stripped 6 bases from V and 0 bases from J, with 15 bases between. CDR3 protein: CASSAMAPSSYNEQFF. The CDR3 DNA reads TGTGCCAGCAGCGCCATGGCGCCTAGCTCCTACAATGAGCAGTTCTTC.

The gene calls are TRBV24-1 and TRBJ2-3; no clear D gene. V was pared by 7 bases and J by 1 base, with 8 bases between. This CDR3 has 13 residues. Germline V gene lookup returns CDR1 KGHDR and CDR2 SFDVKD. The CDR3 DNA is TGTGCCACCAGCGCCGGCGGCACAGATACGCAGTATTTT. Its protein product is CATSAGGTDTQYF.

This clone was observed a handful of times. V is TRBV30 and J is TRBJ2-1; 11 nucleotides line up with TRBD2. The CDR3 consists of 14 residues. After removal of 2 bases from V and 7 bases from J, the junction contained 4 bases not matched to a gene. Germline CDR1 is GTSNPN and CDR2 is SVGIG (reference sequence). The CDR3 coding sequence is TGTGCCTGGAGTCGGGGACTAGCGGCTAATGAGCAGTTCTTC. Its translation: CAWSRGLAANEQFF.

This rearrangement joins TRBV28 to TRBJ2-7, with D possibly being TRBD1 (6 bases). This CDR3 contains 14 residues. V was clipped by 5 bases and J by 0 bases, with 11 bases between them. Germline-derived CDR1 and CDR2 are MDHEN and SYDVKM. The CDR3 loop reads CASSPQGNSYEQYF. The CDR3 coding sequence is TGTGCCAGCAGTCCACAGGGAAACTCCTACGAGCAGTACTTC.

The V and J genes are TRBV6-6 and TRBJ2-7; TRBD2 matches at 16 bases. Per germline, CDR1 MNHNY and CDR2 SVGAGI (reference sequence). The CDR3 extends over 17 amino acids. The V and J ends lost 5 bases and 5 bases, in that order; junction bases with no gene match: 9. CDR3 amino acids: CASSRYLGLAGGNEQYF. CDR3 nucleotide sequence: TGTGCCAGCAGTCGTTACTTGGGACTAGCGGGAGGGAACGAGCAGTACTTC.

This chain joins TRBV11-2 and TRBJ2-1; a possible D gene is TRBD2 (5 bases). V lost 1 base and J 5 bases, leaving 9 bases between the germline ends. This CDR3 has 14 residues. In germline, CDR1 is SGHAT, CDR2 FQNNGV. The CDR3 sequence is CASSLAYSDNEQFF. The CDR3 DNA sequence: TGTGCCAGCAGCTTAGCCTATAGCGACAATGAGCAGTTCTTC.

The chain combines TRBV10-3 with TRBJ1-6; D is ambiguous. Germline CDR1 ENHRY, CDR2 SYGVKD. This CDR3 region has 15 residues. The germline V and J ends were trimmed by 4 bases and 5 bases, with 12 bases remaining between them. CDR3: CAISAYPGNNSPLHF. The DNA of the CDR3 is TGTGCCATCAGTGCTTATCCCGGGAATAATTCACCCCTCCACTTT.

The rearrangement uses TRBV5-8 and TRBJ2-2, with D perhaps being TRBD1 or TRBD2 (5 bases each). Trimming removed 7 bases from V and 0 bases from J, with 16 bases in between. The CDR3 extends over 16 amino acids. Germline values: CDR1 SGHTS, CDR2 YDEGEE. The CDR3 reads CASVPGTLANTGELFF. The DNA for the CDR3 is TGTGCCAGCGTTCCGGGGACGCTCGCGAACACCGGGGAGCTGTTTTTT.

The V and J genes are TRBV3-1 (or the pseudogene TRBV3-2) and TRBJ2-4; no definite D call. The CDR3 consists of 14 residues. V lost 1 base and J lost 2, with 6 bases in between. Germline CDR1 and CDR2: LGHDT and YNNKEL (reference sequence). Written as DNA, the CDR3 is TGTGCCAGCAGCCAAGGTGTATCCAAAAACATTCAGTACTTC. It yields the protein CASSQGVSKNIQYF.

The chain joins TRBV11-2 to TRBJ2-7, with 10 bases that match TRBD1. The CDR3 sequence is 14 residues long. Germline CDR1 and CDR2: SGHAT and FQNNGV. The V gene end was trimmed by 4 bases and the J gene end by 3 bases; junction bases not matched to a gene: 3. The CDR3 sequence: CASSWGQGIYEQYF. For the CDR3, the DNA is TGTGCCAGCAGCTGGGGACAGGGGATCTACGAGCAGTACTTC.

CDR3 in DNA: TGTGCCAGCAGCGCCGGGACTGGCACGAATGAGCAGTTCTTC. Protein sequence: CASSAGTGTNEQFF. This rearrangement joins TRBV9 to TRBJ2-1; D might be TRBD2 (6 bases). CDR1 is SGDLS, CDR2 YYNGEE, per germline. Trimming cost V 3 bases and J 7 bases, with 14 bases left between them. The CDR3 length is 14 residues.

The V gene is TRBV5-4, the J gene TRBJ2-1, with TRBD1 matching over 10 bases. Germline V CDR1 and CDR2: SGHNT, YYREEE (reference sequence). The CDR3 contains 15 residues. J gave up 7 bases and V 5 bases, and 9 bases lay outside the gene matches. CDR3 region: CASSTRQGAVNEQFF. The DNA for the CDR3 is TGTGCCAGCAGTACACGACAGGGGGCGGTGAATGAGCAGTTCTTC.

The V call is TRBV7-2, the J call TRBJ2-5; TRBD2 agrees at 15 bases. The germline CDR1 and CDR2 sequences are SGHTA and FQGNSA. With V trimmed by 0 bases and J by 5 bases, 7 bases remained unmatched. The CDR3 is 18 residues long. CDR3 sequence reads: CASSLAGGLAGGRETQYF. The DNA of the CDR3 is TGTGCCAGCAGCTTAGCGGGCGGACTAGCGGGAGGGCGGGAGACCCAGTACTTC. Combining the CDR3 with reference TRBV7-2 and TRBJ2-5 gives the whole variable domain GAGVSQSPSNKVTEKGKDVELRCDPISGHTALYWYRQSLGQGLEFLIYFQGNSAPDKSGLPSDRFSAERTGGSVSTLTIQRTQQEDSAVYLCASSLAGGLAGGRETQYFGPGTRLLVL.

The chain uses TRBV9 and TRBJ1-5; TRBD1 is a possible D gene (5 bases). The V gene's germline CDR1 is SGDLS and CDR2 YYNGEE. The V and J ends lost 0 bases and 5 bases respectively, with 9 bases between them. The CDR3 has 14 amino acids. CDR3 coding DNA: TGTGCCAGCAGCGTAGCAGGGTTGGATCAGCCCCAGCATTTT. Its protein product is CASSVAGLDQPQHF. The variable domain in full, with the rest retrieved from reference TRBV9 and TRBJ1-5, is DSGVTQTPKHLITATGQRVTLRCSPRSGDLSVYWYQQSLDQGLQFLIQYYNGEERAKGNILERFSAQQFPDLHSELNLSSLELGDSALYFCASSVAGLDQPQHFGDGTRLSIL.

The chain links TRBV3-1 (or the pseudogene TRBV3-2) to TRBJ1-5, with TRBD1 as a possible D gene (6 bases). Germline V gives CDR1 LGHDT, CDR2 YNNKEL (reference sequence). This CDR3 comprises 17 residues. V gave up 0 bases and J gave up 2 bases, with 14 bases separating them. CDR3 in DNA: TGTGCCAGCAGCCAAGATCTAGGGGGGAATGGCAATCAGCCCCAGCATTTT. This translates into CASSQDLGGNGNQPQHF.